This T cell receptor (beta chain) was recorded in a study of beta chain features in type 1 diabetes. Broader study findings: VDJ junctions sequenced from type 1 diabetes patients showed fewer insertions and more deletions. All four CD4+ subsets from Type 1 diabetes patients carried moderately but significantly shorter TCRB CDR3s. Possibly, sequencing cDNA over-represented cells that had high TCR expression levels.

Of the isolated RNA, all was reverse transcribed, and so the sequenced material was expressed TCRB transcripts. An average roughly 3.5 million reads came from naive, central memory and regulatory T cell samples. This table comes from immunoSEQ multiplex PCR, and its TCRdb copy is limited to in-frame clones, with some not included. The table shows 250,000 to 350,000 clones, with around 16% occurring only once. This clone appeared a few times. Its cognate antigen is unknown. With 0 bases clipped from V and 2 bases from J, the junction kept 7 bases outside the gene matches. CDR1 and CDR2 from the germline V gene are LNHNV and YYDKDF (reference sequence). The CDR3 contains 17 residues.

This TCR came from a man aged 18 to 30 with type 1 diabetes. The source material was naive CD4+ T cells from blood. This chain uses TRBV15 with TRBJ2-3; 8 nucleotides agree with TRBD2. In nucleotides, the CDR3 is TGTGCCACCAGCAGAGAATTCAGCGGGGGCACCACAGATACGCAGTATTTT. Its translation is CATSREFSGGTTDTQYF.